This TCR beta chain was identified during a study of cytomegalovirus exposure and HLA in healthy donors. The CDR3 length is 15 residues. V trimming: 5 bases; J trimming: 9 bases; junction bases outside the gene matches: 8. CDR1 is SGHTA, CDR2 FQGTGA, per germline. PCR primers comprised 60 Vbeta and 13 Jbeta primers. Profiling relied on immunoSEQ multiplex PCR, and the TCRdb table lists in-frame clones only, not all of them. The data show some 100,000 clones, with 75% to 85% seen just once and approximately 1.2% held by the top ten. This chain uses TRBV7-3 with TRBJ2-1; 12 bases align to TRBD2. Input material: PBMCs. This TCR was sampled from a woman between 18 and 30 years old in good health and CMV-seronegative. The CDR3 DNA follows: TGTGCCAGCAGCGCCCAGACTAGCGGGAGTGGTGAGCAGTTCTTC. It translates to CASSAQTSGSGEQFF.